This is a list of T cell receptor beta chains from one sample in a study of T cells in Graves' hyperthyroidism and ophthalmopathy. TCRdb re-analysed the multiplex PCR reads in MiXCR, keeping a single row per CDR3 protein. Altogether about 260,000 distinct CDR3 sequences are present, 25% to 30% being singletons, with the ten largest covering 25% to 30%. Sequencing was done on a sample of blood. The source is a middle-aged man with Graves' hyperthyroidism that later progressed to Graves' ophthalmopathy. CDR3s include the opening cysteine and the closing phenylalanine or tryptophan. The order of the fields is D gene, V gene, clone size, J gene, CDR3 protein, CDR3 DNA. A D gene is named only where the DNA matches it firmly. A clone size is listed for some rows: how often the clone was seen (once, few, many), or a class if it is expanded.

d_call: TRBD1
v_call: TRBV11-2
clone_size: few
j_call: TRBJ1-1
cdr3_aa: CASSLEGGTGEAFF
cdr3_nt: TGTGCCAGCAGCTTAGAAGGGGGGACAGGGGAAGCTTTCTTT

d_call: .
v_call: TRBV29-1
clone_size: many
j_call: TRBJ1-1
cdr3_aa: CSVVGIWGAGTEAFF
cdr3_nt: TGCAGCGTTGTTGGAATCTGGGGCGCGGGGACTGAAGCTTTCTTT

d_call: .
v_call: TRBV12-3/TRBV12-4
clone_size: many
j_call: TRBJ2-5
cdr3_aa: CASSLSAVATQYF
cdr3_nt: TGTGCCAGCAGTTTGAGCGCTGTGGCGACCCAGTACTTC

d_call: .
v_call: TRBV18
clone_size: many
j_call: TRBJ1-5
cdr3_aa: CASSPGVNQPQHF
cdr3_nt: TGTGCCAGCAGCCCAGGGGTCAATCAGCCCCAGCATTTT

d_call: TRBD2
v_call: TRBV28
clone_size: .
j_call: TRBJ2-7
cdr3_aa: CASSLLSSGRHEQYF
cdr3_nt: TGTGCCAGCAGTTTATTGTCTAGCGGGAGACACGAGCAGTACTTC

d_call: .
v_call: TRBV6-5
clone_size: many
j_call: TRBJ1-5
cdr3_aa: CASSYLISNQPQHF
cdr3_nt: TGTGCCAGCAGTTACCTAATTAGCAATCAGCCCCAGCATTTT

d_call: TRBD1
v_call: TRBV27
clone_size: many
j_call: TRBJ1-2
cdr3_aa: CASSKRVLAGGVYGYTF
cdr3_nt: TGTGCCAGCAGCAAAAGAGTCCTAGCAGGGGGCGTTTATGGCTACACCTTC

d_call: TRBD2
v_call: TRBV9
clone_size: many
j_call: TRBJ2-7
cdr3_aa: CASNDGREFYEQYF
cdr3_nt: TGTGCCAGCAACGACGGGCGGGAGTTCTACGAGCAGTACTTC

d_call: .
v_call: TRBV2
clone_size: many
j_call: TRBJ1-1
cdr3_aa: CASMWVNTEAFF
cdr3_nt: TGTGCCTCCATGTGGGTGAACACTGAAGCTTTCTTT

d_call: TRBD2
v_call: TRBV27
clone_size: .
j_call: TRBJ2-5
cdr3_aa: CASSSSSGQGTQYF
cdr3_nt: TGTGCCAGCAGTTCCTCTAGCGGGCAGGGGACCCAGTACTTC

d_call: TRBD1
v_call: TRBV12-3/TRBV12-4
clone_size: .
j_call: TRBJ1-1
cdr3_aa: CASRPGTVNTEAFF
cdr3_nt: TGTGCCAGCAGGCCCGGGACAGTGAACACTGAAGCTTTCTTT

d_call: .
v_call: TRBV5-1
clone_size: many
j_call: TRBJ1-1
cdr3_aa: CASSLWSRQNTEAFF
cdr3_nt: TGCGCCAGCAGCTTGTGGAGCAGACAGAACACTGAAGCTTTCTTT

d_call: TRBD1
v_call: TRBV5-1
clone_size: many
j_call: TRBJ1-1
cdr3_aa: CASSFTGTGNTEAFF
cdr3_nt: TGCGCCAGCAGCTTCACCGGGACAGGGAACACTGAAGCTTTCTTT

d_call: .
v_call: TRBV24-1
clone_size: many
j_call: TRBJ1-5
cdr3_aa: CATSGGGGNQPQHF
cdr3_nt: TGTGCCACCAGTGGAGGCGGCGGGAATCAGCCCCAGCATTTT

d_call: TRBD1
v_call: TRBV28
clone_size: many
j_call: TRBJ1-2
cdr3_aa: CASSVTGGNYGYTF
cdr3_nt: TGTGCCAGCAGTGTGACAGGGGGGAACTATGGCTACACCTTC

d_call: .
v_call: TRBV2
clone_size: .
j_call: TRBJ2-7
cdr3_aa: CASSEAGFRGEQYF
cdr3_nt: TGTGCCAGCAGTGAAGCGGGGTTTAGGGGCGAGCAGTACTTC

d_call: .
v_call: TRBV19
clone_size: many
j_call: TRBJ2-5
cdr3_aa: CASSITGYLQETQYF
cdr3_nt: TGTGCCAGTAGTATTACAGGGTACCTACAAGAGACCCAGTACTTC

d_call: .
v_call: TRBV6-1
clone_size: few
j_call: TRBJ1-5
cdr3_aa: CASSELRNLFPQHF
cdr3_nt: TGTGCCAGCAGTGAACTAAGGAATTTGTTCCCCCAGCATTTT

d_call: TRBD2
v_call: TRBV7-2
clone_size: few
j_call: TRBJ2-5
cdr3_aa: CASSSLAGLETQYF
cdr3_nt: TGTGCCAGCAGCTCCTTAGCGGGACTGGAGACCCAGTACTTC

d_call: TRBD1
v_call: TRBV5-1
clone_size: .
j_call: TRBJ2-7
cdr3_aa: CASSTGQGTYEQYF
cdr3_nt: TGCGCCAGCAGTACCGGACAGGGGACCTACGAGCAGTACTTC

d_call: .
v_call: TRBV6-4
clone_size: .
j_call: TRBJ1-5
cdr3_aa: CASSDPVVTPGNQPQHF
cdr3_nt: TGTGCCAGCAGTGACCCTGTCGTCACCCCTGGCAATCAGCCCCAGCATTTT

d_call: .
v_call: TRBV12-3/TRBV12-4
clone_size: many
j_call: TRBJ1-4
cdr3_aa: CASGPRPDEKLFF
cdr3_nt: TGTGCCAGCGGCCCGAGGCCAGATGAAAAACTGTTTTTT

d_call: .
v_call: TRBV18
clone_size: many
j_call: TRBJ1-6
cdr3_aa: CASSPDPVPTLHF
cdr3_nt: TGTGCCAGCTCACCGGACCCGGTACCGACCCTCCACTTT

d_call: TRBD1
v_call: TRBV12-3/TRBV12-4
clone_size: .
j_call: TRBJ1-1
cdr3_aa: CASRLRDRVTEAFF
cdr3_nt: TGTGCCAGCAGACTCCGGGACAGGGTCACTGAAGCTTTCTTT

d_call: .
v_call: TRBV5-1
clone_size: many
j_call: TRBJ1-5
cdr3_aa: CASSVEPNQPQHF
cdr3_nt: TGCGCCAGCAGCGTAGAACCCAATCAGCCCCAGCATTTT

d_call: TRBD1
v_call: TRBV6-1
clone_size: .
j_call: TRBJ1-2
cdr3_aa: CASSLLGQGAYYGYTF
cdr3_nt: TGTGCCAGCAGCCTCCTGGGACAGGGGGCCTACTATGGCTACACCTTC

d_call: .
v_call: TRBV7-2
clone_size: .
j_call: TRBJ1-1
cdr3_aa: CASSLAPRNTEAFF
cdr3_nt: TGTGCCAGCAGCTTAGCGCCGAGGAACACTGAAGCTTTCTTT

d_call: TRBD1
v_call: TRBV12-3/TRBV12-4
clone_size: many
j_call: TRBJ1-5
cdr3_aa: CASSRQGDQPQHF
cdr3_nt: TGTGCCAGCAGTCGACAGGGTGATCAGCCCCAGCATTTT

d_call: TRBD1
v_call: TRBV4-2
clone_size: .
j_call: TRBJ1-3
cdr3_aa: CASSQRNPDRGRVSGNTIYF
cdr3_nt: TGTGCCAGCAGCCAAAGAAACCCAGACAGGGGTAGAGTTTCTGGAAACACCATATATTTT

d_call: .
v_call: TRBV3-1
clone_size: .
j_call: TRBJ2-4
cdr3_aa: CASSQESENIQYF
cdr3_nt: TGTGCCAGCAGCCAAGAGTCGGAGAACATTCAGTACTTC

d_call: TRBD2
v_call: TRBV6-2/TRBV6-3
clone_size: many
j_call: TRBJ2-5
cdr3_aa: CASSRPGLAEETQYF
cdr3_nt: TGTGCCAGCAGCAGACCGGGACTAGCGGAAGAGACCCAGTACTTC

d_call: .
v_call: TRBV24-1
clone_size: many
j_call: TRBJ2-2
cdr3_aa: CATGRDTGELFF
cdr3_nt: TGTGCCACCGGCAGAGACACCGGGGAGCTGTTTTTT

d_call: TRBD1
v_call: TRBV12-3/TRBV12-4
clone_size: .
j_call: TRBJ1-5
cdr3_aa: CASSSRTGSGQPQHF
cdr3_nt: TGTGCCAGCAGTTCGCGGACAGGGTCGGGGCAGCCCCAGCATTTT

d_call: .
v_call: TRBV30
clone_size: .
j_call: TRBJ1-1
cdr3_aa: CAWSVQPVKTEAFF
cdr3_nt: TGTGCCTGGAGTGTACAACCAGTAAAGACTGAAGCTTTCTTT

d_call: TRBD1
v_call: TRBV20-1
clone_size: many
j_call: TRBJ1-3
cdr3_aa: CSAQTGAVGNTIYF
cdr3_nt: TGCAGTGCCCAAACAGGGGCCGTCGGAAACACCATATATTTT

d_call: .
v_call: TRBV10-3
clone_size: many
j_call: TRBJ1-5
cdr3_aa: CAISRDVNQPQHF
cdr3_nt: TGTGCCATCAGTAGAGACGTCAATCAGCCCCAGCATTTT

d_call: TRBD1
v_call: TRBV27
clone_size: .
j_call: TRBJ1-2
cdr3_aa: CASSFFPHRTGNYGYTF
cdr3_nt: TGTGCCAGCAGTTTCTTCCCTCACAGGACAGGGAACTATGGCTACACCTTC

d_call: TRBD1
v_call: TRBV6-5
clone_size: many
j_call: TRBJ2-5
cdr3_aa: CASMGWAGGETQYF
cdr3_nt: TGTGCCAGCATGGGGTGGGCAGGGGGAGAGACCCAGTACTTC

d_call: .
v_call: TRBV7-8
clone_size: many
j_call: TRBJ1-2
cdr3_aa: CASSFRNNYGYTF
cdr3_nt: TGTGCCAGCAGCTTTCGGAATAACTATGGCTACACCTTC

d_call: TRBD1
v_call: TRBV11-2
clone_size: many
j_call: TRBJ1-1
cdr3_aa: CASSRGGQNPEAFF
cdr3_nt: TGTGCCAGCAGTAGGGGGGGACAGAACCCTGAAGCTTTCTTT

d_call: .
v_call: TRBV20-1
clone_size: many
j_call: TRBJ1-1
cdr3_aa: CSARDPDGGNTEAFF
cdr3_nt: TGCAGTGCTAGAGACCCCGATGGGGGAAACACTGAAGCTTTCTTT

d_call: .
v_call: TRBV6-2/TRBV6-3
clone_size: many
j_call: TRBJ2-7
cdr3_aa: CASRSTSMSEQYF
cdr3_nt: TGTGCCAGCAGGTCCACTAGCATGAGCGAGCAGTACTTC

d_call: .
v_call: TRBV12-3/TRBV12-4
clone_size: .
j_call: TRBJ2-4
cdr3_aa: CASSSTGLAKNIQYF
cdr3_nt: TGTGCCAGCAGTTCCACGGGGCTAGCCAAAAACATTCAGTACTTC

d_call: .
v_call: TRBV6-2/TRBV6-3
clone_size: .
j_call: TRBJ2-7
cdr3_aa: CASSPRPSNEQYF
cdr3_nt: TGTGCCAGCAGTCCACGTCCATCAAACGAGCAGTACTTC

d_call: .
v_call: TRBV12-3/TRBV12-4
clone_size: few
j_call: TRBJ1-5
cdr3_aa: CASQPGSNQPQHF
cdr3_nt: TGTGCCAGCCAGCCGGGTAGCAATCAGCCCCAGCATTTT

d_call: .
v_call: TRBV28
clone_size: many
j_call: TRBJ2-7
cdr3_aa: CASSLHLNSYEQYF
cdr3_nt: TGTGCCAGCAGTCTACACTTAAACTCCTACGAGCAGTACTTC

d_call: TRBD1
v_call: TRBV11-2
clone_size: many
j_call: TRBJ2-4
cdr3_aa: CASATGASNIQYF
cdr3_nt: TGTGCCAGCGCAACAGGGGCCTCAAACATTCAGTACTTC

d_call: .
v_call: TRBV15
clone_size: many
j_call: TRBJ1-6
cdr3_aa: CATSRPYSPLHF
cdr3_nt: TGTGCCACCAGCAGACCGTATTCACCCCTCCACTTT

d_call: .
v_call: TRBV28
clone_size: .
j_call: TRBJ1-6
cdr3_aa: CASSFFNSPLHF
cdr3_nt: TGTGCCAGCAGCTTCTTTAATTCACCCCTCCACTTT

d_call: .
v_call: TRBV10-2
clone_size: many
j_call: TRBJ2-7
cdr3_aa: CASSDTREQYF
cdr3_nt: TGCGCCAGCAGTGACACGCGGGAGCAGTACTTC

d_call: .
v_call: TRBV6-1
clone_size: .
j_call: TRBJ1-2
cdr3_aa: CASSALGLYGYTF
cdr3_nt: TGTGCCAGCAGTGCCCTCGGGTTGTATGGCTACACCTTC

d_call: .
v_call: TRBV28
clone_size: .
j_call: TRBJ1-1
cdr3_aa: CASSPHRFTEAFF
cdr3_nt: TGTGCCAGCAGCCCACACCGATTCACTGAAGCTTTCTTT

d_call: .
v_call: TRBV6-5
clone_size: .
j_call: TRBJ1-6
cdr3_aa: CASSYSPFQPSSPLHF
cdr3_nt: TGTGCCAGCAGTTACTCCCCTTTTCAGCCGTCGTCACCCCTCCACTTT

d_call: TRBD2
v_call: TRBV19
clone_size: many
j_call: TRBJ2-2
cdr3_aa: CASSPGLAGGPYTGELFF
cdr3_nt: TGTGCCAGTAGCCCCGGACTAGCGGGAGGGCCGTACACCGGGGAGCTGTTTTTT

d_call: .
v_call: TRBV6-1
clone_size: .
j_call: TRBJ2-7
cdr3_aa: CASSPPPGNEQYF
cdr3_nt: TGTGCCAGCAGTCCCCCCCCAGGGAACGAGCAGTACTTC

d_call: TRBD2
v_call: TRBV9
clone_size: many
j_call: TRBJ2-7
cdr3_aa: CASSVDTSGRYEQYF
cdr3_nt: TGTGCCAGCAGCGTAGATACTAGCGGGAGATACGAGCAGTACTTC

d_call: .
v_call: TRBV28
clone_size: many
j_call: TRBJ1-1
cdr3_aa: CASSFLSGNTEAFF
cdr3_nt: TGTGCCAGCAGTTTTTTGTCAGGGAACACTGAAGCTTTCTTT

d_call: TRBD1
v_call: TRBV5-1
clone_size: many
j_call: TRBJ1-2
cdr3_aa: CASTPRTGVYGYTF
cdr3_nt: TGCGCCAGCACCCCCCGGACAGGGGTTTATGGCTACACCTTC

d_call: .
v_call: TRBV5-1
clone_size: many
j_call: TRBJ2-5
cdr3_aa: CASSLDSGEETQYF
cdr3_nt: TGCGCCAGCAGCTTGGATAGTGGCGAAGAGACCCAGTACTTC